These 19 T cell receptor beta chains were sequenced from one sample in a study of Graves' ophthalmopathy and Graves' hyperthyroidism. Amplification of TCR beta CDR3 regions used RNA transcripts. An opening RT-PCR round employed HTBI primers and preceded a second-round multiplex PCR. In TCRdb, the multiplex PCR reads were re-called with MiXCR into one record per CDR3 protein. The sample has a few hundred thousand distinct CDR3 sequences; approximately 17% are singletons. The specimen sequenced was peripheral blood. Receptors were obtained from an adult woman with stable Graves' hyperthyroidism.

This clonotype has a count of ten or more. The CDR3: CASSFAGLAGGYEQYF. Here the CDR3 DNA reads TGTGCCAGCAGCTTCGCCGGACTAGCGGGAGGGTACGAGCAGTACTTC. V is TRBV11-1 and J is TRBJ2-7, with 15 bases that match TRBD2. The germline gives CDR1 SGHAT, CDR2 FQDESV (reference sequence). The V segment lost 3 bases and the J segment 4 bases; nucleotides outside the gene matches: 4. CDR3 length: 16 amino acids.

Only a few counts were recorded for this clonotype. As DNA, the CDR3 is TGCGCCAGCAGCCAGATCGGAGAGACCCAGTACTTC. Protein: CASSQIGETQYF. V is TRBV5-1 and J is TRBJ2-5; D not certain. The CDR3 totals 12 residues. Germline values: CDR1 SGHRS, CDR2 YFSETQ. V lost 4 bases to trimming and J lost 4 bases, with 8 bases between them.

Many counts were recorded for this clonotype. The chain recombines TRBV12-3 or TRBV12-4 with TRBJ2-7, with unresolved D. This CDR3 region has 12 residues. The V end was cut by 5 bases, the J end by 6 bases, with 11 bases between. The CDR3 nucleotides read TGTGCCAGCAGTCCACAAAATAGCGAGCAGTACTTC. This codes for CASSPQNSEQYF.

There are a few counts of this clonotype. This chain uses TRBV3-1 with TRBJ1-5; tentatively, D is TRBD1 (5 bases). V dropped 3 bases and J dropped 7 bases, with 13 bases sitting between them. The CDR3 runs 14 residues. The germline V gene has CDR1 LGHDT and CDR2 YNNKEL (reference sequence). The DNA for the CDR3 is TGTGCCAGCAGCCAGGTCGGGGCCGGGCAGCCCCAGCATTTT. Protein sequence: CASSQVGAGQPQHF.

Many counts were recorded for this clonotype. The chain employs TRBV28 and TRBJ1-2; D remains ambiguous. This CDR3 has 16 residues. V was clipped by 8 bases and J by 3 bases, with 22 bases between them. The germline CDR1 and CDR2 sequences are MDHEN and SYDVKM. The CDR3 is CASFGPTSPVHYGYTF. The CDR3, as DNA: TGTGCCAGCTTCGGTCCGACGAGCCCTGTACACTATGGCTACACCTTC.

A word on this clonotype: This could be a read error, since a much larger clone is one nucleotide away. The conserved closing phenylalanine or tryptophan is absent in this CDR3, likely reflecting a read error. The chain combines TRBV20-1 with TRBJ1-1; tentatively, D is TRBD1 (6 bases). The CDR3 covers 12 residues. Trimming took off 5 bases at V and 2 bases at J, with 9 bases between the two ends. Germline V CDR1 and CDR2: DFQATT, SNEGSKA (reference sequence). The CDR3 region is CSAYRENTEAFL. Written as DNA, the CDR3 is TGCAGTGCTTACAGGGAAAACACTGAAGCTTTCTTG.

This clonotype has ten or more counts. CDR3 residues: CASAEGQRYGYTF. The CDR3 nucleotides are TGTGCCAGCGCTGAAGGGCAACGGTATGGCTACACCTTC. J is TRBJ1-2 and V is TRBV28; the D is unclear. Germline assignment: CDR1 MDHEN and CDR2 SYDVKM. CDR3 length: 13 amino acids. V gave up 8 bases and J gave up 5 bases, with 15 bases separating them.

This clonotype has just one count. The J gene is TRBJ2-7, the V gene TRBV7-2; 11 positions match TRBD1. Losses at the gene ends were 5 bases for V and 6 bases for J; bases not matched to a gene: 6. The CDR3 is 14 residues long. CDR1 is SGHTA and CDR2 is FQGNSA in the germline V gene. CDR3 region: CASSNRDRGGEQYF. DNA for the CDR3: TGTGCCAGCAGCAACCGGGACAGGGGGGGCGAGCAGTACTTC.

There are many counts of this clonotype. The rearrangement joins TRBV2 to TRBJ2-3; possibly TRBD2 for D (5 bases). V lost 8 bases and J 4 bases, leaving 10 bases between the germline ends. The germline gives CDR1 SNHLY, CDR2 FYNNEI. The CDR3 is 12 amino acids. The CDR3 protein is CASDGGADTQYF. The CDR3 coding sequence is TGTGCCAGCGACGGAGGAGCAGATACGCAGTATTTT.

This clonotype turned up a few times. This chain connects TRBV29-1 to TRBJ2-7; 9 bases fit TRBD2. V shed 8 bases and J 5 bases; nucleotides not matched to a gene: 13. The CDR3 length is 14 residues. Germline lookup yields CDR1 SQVTM and CDR2 ANQGSEA. The CDR3 bases are TGCAGCACCGCGGGGGGGCGGGAGTTGGACGAGCAGTACTTC. This translates into CSTAGGRELDEQYF.

This clonotype was counted at least ten times. This rearrangement joins TRBV12-3 or TRBV12-4 to TRBJ1-5; 8 bases align to TRBD1. Trimming removed 4 bases from V and 0 bases from J; junction bases left unmatched: 11. This CDR3 is built from 18 residues. The CDR3 sequence is CASSSHRRTGPSNQPQHF. The DNA of the CDR3 is TGTGCCAGCAGTTCCCACCGAAGGACAGGGCCTAGCAATCAGCCCCAGCATTTT.

Many counts were recorded for this clonotype. The chain links TRBV25-1 to TRBJ2-5; the D gene could be TRBD1 or TRBD2 (6 bases each). Looked up from germline, CDR1 is MGHDK and CDR2 is SYGVNS. This CDR3 has 17 residues. Trimming cost V 2 bases and J 5 bases, with 21 bases left between them. The CDR3 coding sequence is TGTGCCAGCAGTGAACCCCTGGGTGGGGGGCTCGGGGAGACCCAGTACTTC. It translates to CASSEPLGGGLGETQYF.

This clonotype was seen at least ten times. The chain combines TRBV25-1 with TRBJ2-7; D possibly matches TRBD1 or TRBD2 (5 bases each). This CDR3 has 14 amino acids. Germline V gene data show CDR1 as MGHDK and CDR2 as SYGVNS. Trimming pared 4 bases from V and 5 bases from J, leaving 15 bases between. The CDR3 reads CASSAFRGRDEQYF. The DNA for the CDR3 is TGTGCCAGCAGTGCCTTCCGGGGCAGGGACGAGCAGTACTTC.

A few counts support this clonotype. This rearrangement joins TRBV14 to TRBJ2-2; D tentatively reads TRBD1 or TRBD2 (5 bases each). V lost 4 bases and J 7 bases, leaving 13 bases between the germline ends. The CDR3 is made up of 14 amino acids. Germline-derived CDR1 and CDR2 are SGHDN and FVKESK. The CDR3 loop is CASSPWDGRGELFF. The CDR3 nucleotides read TGTGCCAGCAGCCCATGGGACGGTCGCGGGGAGCTGTTTTTT.

This clonotype was observed a handful of times. The rearrangement links TRBV27 to TRBJ2-7; D is perhaps TRBD2 (5 bases). Germline V lookup: CDR1 MNHEY, CDR2 SMNVEV (reference sequence). CDR3 length equals 13 residues. The V and J ends lost 2 bases and 7 bases respectively, with 12 bases between them. The CDR3 reads CASSLGSRGEQYF. The CDR3 nucleotides read TGTGCCAGCAGTTTAGGGTCCCGGGGTGAGCAGTACTTC.

This clonotype appeared many times. The chain recombines TRBV6-1 with TRBJ1-5, with D possibly TRBD1 on 6 matching bases. Germline V lookup: CDR1 MNHNS, CDR2 SASEGT. Trimming removed 3 bases at V and 4 bases at J, with 10 bases between. The CDR3 length is 14 residues. For the CDR3, the DNA is TGTGCCAGCAGTGACGCGGGACAAAATCAGCCCCAGCATTTT. As protein: CASSDAGQNQPQHF.

A note on this clonotype: The junction and the germline gene differ at one end; a read error may be behind it. V is TRBV12-3 or TRBV12-4 and J is TRBJ1-2, with a tentative D call TRBD1 (5 bases). The CDR3 extends over 13 amino acids. The CDR3, as DNA: TGTGCCAGCAGTTTAGCGCCAGGGACTGAACCTAACTTC. Protein sequence: CASSLAPGTEPNF.

This clonotype was recorded many times. The chain uses TRBV12-3 or TRBV12-4 and TRBJ2-7; D is perhaps TRBD2 (5 bases). The CDR3 is 14 amino acids. V lost 5 bases and J lost 0, with 11 bases in between. The CDR3 coding sequence is TGTGCCAGCAGTCCTTTGGGGAGCTCCTACGAGCAGTACTTC. Protein sequence: CASSPLGSSYEQYF.

This clonotype was found many times. V usage is TRBV28 and J usage is TRBJ2-5; 7 positions agree with TRBD2. J gave up 4 bases and V 4 bases, and 18 bases lay outside the gene matches. The CDR3 covers 18 residues. The germline V gene has CDR1 MDHEN and CDR2 SYDVKM. The CDR3 region has the DNA TGTGCCAGCAGTTACCCCAGAGGACTAGAGGGCTCCGGAGAGACCCAGTACTTC. Protein sequence: CASSYPRGLEGSGETQYF.